This is a list of T cell receptor beta chains from one sample in a study of shared clonotypes between healthy human individuals. Using immunoSEQ multiplex PCR, the repertoire was profiled, and TCRdb retains in-frame clones only, with some absent. The data contain about 2.2 million clones, roughly 91% of them seen just once; the ten biggest clones take up more than 1.5%. The specimen sequenced was naive CD8+ T cells from PBMCs. Receptors were obtained from a man in his late teens or twenties in good health. Some clones in this sample may be carry-over from other donors' samples. The CDR3 runs from the conserved cysteine through the conserved F or W. Fields, in order: clone size, V gene, D gene, J gene, CDR3 DNA, CDR3 protein. D genes are given only for firm matches. Only part of the rows carry a size: once, few, many, or a class if the clone is expanded.

abundance: -; v_gene: TRBV27; d_gene: -; j_gene: TRBJ1-5; CDR3nt: TGTGCCAGCAGCCTGACTGGGGGTAGTCAGCCCCAGCATTTT; CDR3aa: CASSLTGGSQPQHF
abundance: -; v_gene: TRBV7-2; d_gene: TRBD2; j_gene: TRBJ2-5; CDR3nt: TGTGCCAGCAGCTTAGCCCGACTAGCGGGGGGGGAGACCCAGTACTTC; CDR3aa: CASSLARLAGGETQYF
abundance: -; v_gene: TRBV7-8; d_gene: -; j_gene: TRBJ2-2; CDR3nt: TGTGCCAGCAGCTTCCAAGCCCCCGGAGGCACCGGGGAGCTGTTTTTT; CDR3aa: CASSFQAPGGTGELFF
abundance: -; v_gene: TRBV6-5; d_gene: -; j_gene: TRBJ2-1; CDR3nt: TGTGCCAGCAGTTACGGACGAGTCCCTAATGAGCAGTTCTTC; CDR3aa: CASSYGRVPNEQFF
abundance: -; v_gene: TRBV5-5; d_gene: TRBD1; j_gene: TRBJ1-5; CDR3nt: TGTGCCAGCAGCTTGAAGGACAGGGGGACCGTAGTCGGTAGCAATCAGCCCCAGCATTTT; CDR3aa: CASSLKDRGTVVGSNQPQHF
abundance: few; v_gene: TRBV9; d_gene: -; j_gene: TRBJ1-4; CDR3nt: TGTGCCAGCAGCGGTTCAGGTTCCCCGAATGAAAAACTGTTTTTT; CDR3aa: CASSGSGSPNEKLFF
abundance: -; v_gene: TRBV6-6; d_gene: TRBD2; j_gene: TRBJ2-1; CDR3nt: TGTGCCAGCAGTTACTCGGGACTAGCGGGAGGGGAGCAGTTCTTC; CDR3aa: CASSYSGLAGGEQFF
abundance: -; v_gene: TRBV28; d_gene: -; j_gene: TRBJ2-1; CDR3nt: TGTGCCAGCAGTTTTGAATCAGCGGGCAATGAGCAGTTCTTC; CDR3aa: CASSFESAGNEQFF
abundance: -; v_gene: TRBV18; d_gene: -; j_gene: TRBJ2-5; CDR3nt: TGTGCCAGCTCACCAGAGGAGTACCAAGAGACCCAGTACTTC; CDR3aa: CASSPEEYQETQYF
abundance: -; v_gene: TRBV2; d_gene: -; j_gene: TRBJ2-1; CDR3nt: TGTGCCAGCAGGCCCTCCCCGGATCTCGTATACAATGAGCAGTTCTTC; CDR3aa: CASRPSPDLVYNEQFF
abundance: -; v_gene: TRBV4-3; d_gene: -; j_gene: TRBJ1-2; CDR3nt: TGCGCCAGCAGCCAAGACTACATGGACGGCTACACCTTC; CDR3aa: CASSQDYMDGYTF
abundance: -; v_gene: TRBV19; d_gene: TRBD1; j_gene: TRBJ2-1; CDR3nt: TGTGCCAGTAGTTCTACCAGAGGACAGGACTCCTACAATGAGCAGTTCTTC; CDR3aa: CASSSTRGQDSYNEQFF
abundance: -; v_gene: TRBV19; d_gene: -; j_gene: TRBJ2-5; CDR3nt: TGTGCCAGTAGTATTACGGGGGCGAGAGAGACCCAGTACTTC; CDR3aa: CASSITGARETQYF
abundance: -; v_gene: TRBV19; d_gene: -; j_gene: TRBJ1-4; CDR3nt: TGTGCCAGTAGTACCCCCACAGTGGCCCCCAATGAAAAACTGTTTTTT; CDR3aa: CASSTPTVAPNEKLFF
abundance: -; v_gene: TRBV4-3; d_gene: TRBD1; j_gene: TRBJ1-2; CDR3nt: TGCGCCAGCAGCCAAGACCTGGACAGGGGGCGAATCTATGGCTACACCTTC; CDR3aa: CASSQDLDRGRIYGYTF
abundance: -; v_gene: TRBV28; d_gene: -; j_gene: TRBJ2-7; CDR3nt: TGTGCCAGCAGTCTGACCAGGCGCGAGCAGTACTTC; CDR3aa: CASSLTRREQYF
abundance: -; v_gene: TRBV7-2; d_gene: -; j_gene: TRBJ2-1; CDR3nt: TGTGCCAGCAGGGATAGCGGACTCTCCTACAATGAGCAGTTCTTC; CDR3aa: CASRDSGLSYNEQFF
abundance: -; v_gene: TRBV7-9; d_gene: TRBD1; j_gene: TRBJ1-2; CDR3nt: TGTGCCAGCAGCCATGGTGGACAGGGAATTGGCTACACCTTC; CDR3aa: CASSHGGQGIGYTF
abundance: -; v_gene: TRBV6-1; d_gene: -; j_gene: TRBJ2-7; CDR3nt: TGTGCCAGCAGTGATCGTTTAGGGCTCACCCCCCACGAGCAGTACTTC; CDR3aa: CASSDRLGLTPHEQYF
abundance: -; v_gene: TRBV11-3; d_gene: TRBD2; j_gene: TRBJ2-2; CDR3nt: TGTGCCAGCAGCTCGGGGGGAGGGCCGACCGGGGAGCTGTTTTTT; CDR3aa: CASSSGGGPTGELFF
abundance: -; v_gene: TRBV11-2; d_gene: -; j_gene: TRBJ2-5; CDR3nt: TGTGCCAGCAGCCCCCGTTCGGAGACCCAGTACTTC; CDR3aa: CASSPRSETQYF
abundance: -; v_gene: TRBV7-9; d_gene: TRBD1; j_gene: TRBJ2-1; CDR3nt: TGTGCCAGCAGCACCGGGACAGGGTTATTGGGGAGTGACAATGAGCAGTTCTTC; CDR3aa: CASSTGTGLLGSDNEQFF
abundance: -; v_gene: TRBV7-2; d_gene: -; j_gene: TRBJ1-3; CDR3nt: TGTGCCAGCAGCTTCGGCATCAGAAACACCATATATTTT; CDR3aa: CASSFGIRNTIYF
abundance: -; v_gene: TRBV15; d_gene: TRBD2; j_gene: TRBJ2-3; CDR3nt: TGTGCCACCAGCAGAGATAGCGGGACGAGCACAGATACGCAGTATTTT; CDR3aa: CATSRDSGTSTDTQYF
abundance: -; v_gene: TRBV7-9; d_gene: TRBD1; j_gene: TRBJ2-1; CDR3nt: TGTGCCAGCAGCGCCGGGACAGGGGACAATGAGCAGTTCTTC; CDR3aa: CASSAGTGDNEQFF
abundance: few; v_gene: TRBV7-9; d_gene: TRBD1; j_gene: TRBJ1-1; CDR3nt: TGTGCCAGCAGCTCATGGACAGGGGGCATTTTGGACACTGAAGCTTTCTTT; CDR3aa: CASSSWTGGILDTEAFF
abundance: -; v_gene: TRBV18; d_gene: TRBD2; j_gene: TRBJ2-7; CDR3nt: TGTGCCAGCTCACCACCGAGACTAGCGGGAACCTCCTACGAGCAGTACTTC; CDR3aa: CASSPPRLAGTSYEQYF
abundance: -; v_gene: TRBV9; d_gene: TRBD1; j_gene: TRBJ1-5; CDR3nt: TGTGCCAGCAGCGTGACAGGGATCCAGCCCCAGCATTTT; CDR3aa: CASSVTGIQPQHF
abundance: -; v_gene: TRBV7-9; d_gene: -; j_gene: TRBJ1-2; CDR3nt: TGTGCCAGCAGCTTAGCCCCGGGGTGGGGTACGAACGGCTACACCTTC; CDR3aa: CASSLAPGWGTNGYTF
abundance: -; v_gene: TRBV13; d_gene: -; j_gene: TRBJ2-2; CDR3nt: TGTGCCAGCAGCTTAGGTAGACCCGGGGAGCTGTTTTTT; CDR3aa: CASSLGRPGELFF
abundance: -; v_gene: TRBV27; d_gene: -; j_gene: TRBJ2-3; CDR3nt: TGTGCCAGCAGTTTACGGGGGGCTTTACCAGATACGCAGTATTTT; CDR3aa: CASSLRGALPDTQYF
abundance: -; v_gene: TRBV10-1; d_gene: -; j_gene: TRBJ1-1; CDR3nt: TGCGCCAGCAGTGAGAGGAACACTGAAGCTTTCTTT; CDR3aa: CASSERNTEAFF
abundance: -; v_gene: TRBV5-4; d_gene: -; j_gene: TRBJ1-1; CDR3nt: TGTGCCAGCAGCTTGTATACAGCTGAAGCTTTCTTT; CDR3aa: CASSLYTAEAFF
abundance: -; v_gene: TRBV6-5; d_gene: -; j_gene: TRBJ2-7; CDR3nt: TGTGCCAGCTCCGTCGGGGCAAGCTCCTACGAGCAGTACTTC; CDR3aa: CASSVGASSYEQYF
abundance: -; v_gene: TRBV19; d_gene: -; j_gene: TRBJ1-5; CDR3nt: TGTGCCAGTAGTGCCCTTCCTGGACAGCCCCAGCATTTT; CDR3aa: CASSALPGQPQHF
abundance: -; v_gene: TRBV28; d_gene: TRBD2; j_gene: TRBJ2-1; CDR3nt: TGTGCCAGCAGCTCATCTCCGGGACTAGCGGGAGGAGATGAGCAGTTCTTC; CDR3aa: CASSSSPGLAGGDEQFF
abundance: once; v_gene: TRBV27; d_gene: TRBD2; j_gene: TRBJ2-2; CDR3nt: TGTGCCAGCAGTTTATTACTAGCGGGGAACACCGGGGAGCTGTTTTTT; CDR3aa: CASSLLLAGNTGELFF
abundance: -; v_gene: TRBV13; d_gene: -; j_gene: TRBJ2-3; CDR3nt: TGTGCCAGCAGAGAAGGGGCAGGGCCTTGGGGTACGCAGTATTTT; CDR3aa: CASREGAGPWGTQYF
abundance: -; v_gene: TRBV27; d_gene: TRBD1; j_gene: TRBJ2-7; CDR3nt: TGTGCCAGCATTTTGTCCTGGGACAGTCCCTACGAGCAGTACTTC; CDR3aa: CASILSWDSPYEQYF
abundance: -; v_gene: TRBV7-3; d_gene: TRBD2; j_gene: TRBJ2-7; CDR3nt: TGTGCCAGCAGCTTAGGACTAGACTACGAGCAGTACTTC; CDR3aa: CASSLGLDYEQYF
abundance: -; v_gene: TRBV28; d_gene: TRBD2; j_gene: TRBJ2-3; CDR3nt: TGTGCCAGCAGTTTTCGGGGGGGGGCAGATACGCAGTATTTT; CDR3aa: CASSFRGGADTQYF
abundance: -; v_gene: TRBV6-1; d_gene: -; j_gene: TRBJ2-3; CDR3nt: TGTGCCAGCAGTGGTCGGACAGCCAGCACAGATACGCAGTATTTT; CDR3aa: CASSGRTASTDTQYF
abundance: -; v_gene: TRBV28; d_gene: TRBD1; j_gene: TRBJ2-5; CDR3nt: TGTGCCAGCCAAGCGCGAGGGACAGCTCAAGAGACCCAGTACTTC; CDR3aa: CASQARGTAQETQYF
abundance: -; v_gene: TRBV13; d_gene: -; j_gene: TRBJ2-7; CDR3nt: TGTGCCAGCAGCTTAAAGGGGGAATCCTACGAGCAGTACTTC; CDR3aa: CASSLKGESYEQYF
abundance: once; v_gene: TRBV7-9; d_gene: -; j_gene: TRBJ2-7; CDR3nt: TGTGCCAGCAGCTTATCCGGGACTTACGAGCAGTACTTC; CDR3aa: CASSLSGTYEQYF
abundance: -; v_gene: TRBV4-2; d_gene: TRBD1; j_gene: TRBJ1-5; CDR3nt: TGTGCCAGCAGTGGCAGGGGGGGGCCTGCCCAGCATTTT; CDR3aa: CASSGRGGPAQHF
abundance: -; v_gene: TRBV27; d_gene: TRBD1; j_gene: TRBJ1-5; CDR3nt: TGTGCCAGCACACGGACAGGGGCGGATCAGCCCCAGCATTTT; CDR3aa: CASTRTGADQPQHF